This TCR beta chain comes out of a study of blood T cell repertoires in COVID-19. Study as a whole: Donors in the United States, Italy and Spain gave samples during acute or convalescent COVID-19.

This clone was seen a few times. This CDR3 region has 15 residues. Germline CDR1 is MNHNY and CDR2 is SVGAGI (reference sequence). V lost 4 bases and J 8 bases, leaving 18 bases between the germline ends. Under the authors' procedure: Amplified reference gene primers provided the basis for estimating nucleated cell counts. Assay: immunoSEQ multiplex PCR; the TCRdb copy retains only in-frame clones and omits some. That table is the source of V, J and clone size, and D and trimming were worked out from the DNA. Of about 220,000 clones listed, almost 85% are singletons. This rearrangement joins TRBV6-6 to TRBJ2-1; D might be TRBD1 (6 bases). The sequencing input was peripheral blood. This receptor was obtained from a woman in her 70s with COVID-19, enrolled during active disease. The CDR3 DNA reads TGTGCCAGCAGTTCGGGGCCTCGGACAGACGATGAGCAGTTCTTC. The encoded protein is CASSSGPRTDDEQFF.